One and the same sample provided the 29 T cell receptor beta chains below, sequenced in a study of identical twins. MiXCR, run by TCRdb on the 5' RACE reads, gives a single entry per CDR3 protein. The table has about 200,000 distinct CDR3 sequences, less than 20% seen once; the top ten hold about 38%. These same records also appear under a second study, on T cells expressing NK-cell markers.

Specimen: CD8+ T cells sorted from blood. The receptors here all came from a woman aged 18 to 35 in good health.

The DNA of the CDR3 is TGTGCCAGCACTCCGTCGTTGTTTTTT. This encodes CASTPSLFF. The V gene is TRBV11-3, the J gene TRBJ2-2; D is unresolved. The CDR3 loop spans 9 amino acids. With 7 bases removed from V and 15 bases from J, the gap between germline ends came to 9 bases. Germline loops: CDR1 SGHNT, CDR2 YENEEA.

There are a few counts of this clonotype. V and J are TRBV18 and TRBJ2-7; 9 bases fit TRBD1. The J segment lost 2 bases and the V segment lost 6 bases, leaving 14 bases of the junction unmatched. The CDR3 extends over 17 amino acids. The V gene's germline CDR1 is KGHSH and CDR2 LQKENI. CDR3 DNA sequence: TGTGCCAGCTCTCCTAAGCCCGACAGGGGGAGTACCTACGAGCAGTACTTC. Encoded protein: CASSPKPDRGSTYEQYF.

The J gene is TRBJ2-2, the V gene TRBV29-1, with 10 bases identical to TRBD1. The length of the CDR3 is 13 residues. The trim removed 4 bases at V and 6 bases at J, leaving 2 bases unmatched. CDR1 is SQVTM, CDR2 ANQGSEA, per germline. The CDR3 protein is CSVGTGGSGELFF. In DNA, the CDR3 is TGCAGCGTTGGGACAGGGGGGTCCGGGGAGCTGTTTTTT.

J is TRBJ2-3 and V is TRBV7-3; D is ambiguous. V dropped 1 base and J dropped 2 bases, with 4 bases sitting between them. This CDR3 contains 13 residues. CDR1 SGHTA and CDR2 FQGTGA come from the germline V gene. CDR3: CASSLSPTDTQYF. CDR3 nucleotides: TGTGCCAGCAGCTTAAGTCCCACAGATACGCAGTATTTT.

This clonotype was seen many times. The chain links TRBV4-3 to TRBJ1-2; 8 bases are a match to TRBD1. Germline values: CDR1 LGHNA, CDR2 YSLEER. This CDR3 is built from 15 residues. V trimming: 3 bases; J trimming: 4 bases; junction bases outside the gene matches: 7. The CDR3 loop reads CASSQDGQGSYGYTF. DNA for the CDR3: TGCGCCAGCAGCCAGGACGGACAGGGAAGCTATGGCTACACCTTC.

This clonotype was detected many times. The chain employs TRBV29-1 and TRBJ2-1, with a possible D match to TRBD2 (6 bases). Germline CDR1 SQVTM, CDR2 ANQGSEA. The CDR3 has 14 residues. Trimming removed 1 base from V and 4 bases from J, with 11 bases in between. CDR3 DNA: TGCAGCGTTGAAGGGGGGGTAATTTACAATGAGCAGTTCTTC. Amino acid sequence: CSVEGGVIYNEQFF.

The chain joins TRBV9 to TRBJ2-5; D is unresolved. The CDR3 is 15 residues long. The V end was cut by 0 bases, the J end by 6 bases, with 15 bases between. The germline V gene encodes CDR1 SGDLS and CDR2 YYNGEE. The CDR3: CASSVDHPAGQTQYF. The CDR3 DNA reads TGTGCCAGCAGCGTAGATCACCCCGCCGGTCAGACCCAGTACTTC.

This chain uses TRBV7-9 with TRBJ1-2; 9 positions agree with TRBD1. The length of the CDR3 is 15 residues. V lost 1 base, J lost 6 bases, and 6 bases stayed unmatched. Germline V gene lookup returns CDR1 SEHNR and CDR2 FQNEAQ (reference sequence). The CDR3 loop reads CASSLGTGGGDGYTF. CDR3 in DNA: TGTGCCAGCAGCTTAGGAACAGGGGGCGGAGATGGCTACACCTTC. Complete variable domain (other parts from reference TRBV7-9 and TRBJ1-2): DTGVSQNPRHKITKRGQNVTFRCDPISEHNRLYWYRQTLGQGPEFLTYFQNEAQLEKSRLLSDRFSAERPKGSFSTLEIQRTEQGDSAMYLCASSLGTGGGDGYTFGSGTRLTVV.

This chain links TRBV21-1 with TRBJ2-7. TRBV21-1 constitutes a pseudogene. The CDR3 extends over 13 amino acids. The CDR3 sequence is CASSKERYYEQYF. CDR3 bases: TGTGCCAGCAGCAAAGAACGCTACTACGAGCAGTACTTC.

The gene calls are TRBV29-1 and TRBJ2-5, with D maybe TRBD1 (6 bases). Germline V gene data show CDR1 as SQVTM and CDR2 as ANQGSEA. V lost 6 bases, J lost 4 bases, and 9 bases lay in between. The CDR3 has 11 residues. The CDR3 nucleotides are TGCAGCGTGAACAGGGCAGAGACCCAGTACTTC. Encoded protein: CSVNRAETQYF.

The sample holds a few counts of this clonotype. CDR3 bases: TGTGCCAGCAGCACCCGACAGGGGGCAAGTGAGACCCAGTACTTC. Its translation: CASSTRQGASETQYF. This chain connects TRBV7-7 to TRBJ2-5, with 10 bases matching TRBD1. The germline CDR1 and CDR2 sequences are SSHAT and FNYEAQ (reference sequence). The CDR3 covers 15 residues. Germline trimming cut 5 bases from V and 5 bases from J; bases unmatched to any gene: 8.

The rearrangement uses TRBV20-1 and TRBJ1-1; D ambiguous. Between the trimmed V and J ends, which lost 2 bases and 6 bases, there was a span of 7 bases. This CDR3 contains 11 residues. Germline V lookup: CDR1 DFQATT, CDR2 SNEGSKA (reference sequence). The CDR3 nucleotides are TGCAGTGCTAGAACCGGACCTGAAGCTTTCTTT. It yields the protein CSARTGPEAFF.

This clonotype was seen a few times. The gene calls are TRBV10-2 and TRBJ1-2; D perhaps matches TRBD1 (5 bases). V was cut by 4 bases and J by 4 bases, with 7 bases left in between. This CDR3 comprises 12 residues. The V gene's germline CDR1 is WSHSY and CDR2 SAAADI. The CDR3 bases are TGCGCCAGCAGTGGACAGCTCTATGGCTACACCTTC. Translated, it gives CASSGQLYGYTF.

CDR3: CASSYLSGADTQYF. The CDR3 coding sequence is TGTGCCAGCAGTTACCTTAGCGGAGCAGATACGCAGTATTTT. The chain has TRBV6-5 and TRBJ2-3; perhaps TRBD2 as D (6 bases). The V end was cut by 2 bases, the J end by 4 bases, with 10 bases between. Per the germline V gene, CDR1 is MNHEY and CDR2 is SVGAGI. The CDR3 sequence is 14 residues long.

This clonotype was counted a few times. The chain carries TRBV7-2 and TRBJ2-2; 14 bases agree with TRBD2. The CDR3 is made up of 17 amino acids. V dropped 1 base and J dropped 5; count of bases not matched to a gene: 3. CDR1 SGHTA and CDR2 FQGNSA come from the germline V gene. The CDR3 sequence: CASSLGLAGGETGELFF. The DNA for the CDR3 is TGTGCCAGCAGCTTAGGACTAGCGGGGGGGGAAACCGGGGAGCTGTTTTTT. The full variable domain, rest sourced from reference TRBV7-2 and TRBJ2-2, is GAGVSQSPSNKVTEKGKDVELRCDPISGHTALYWYRQSLGQGLEFLIYFQGNSAPDKSGLPSDRFSAERTGGSVSTLTIQRTQQEDSAVYLCASSLGLAGGETGELFFGEGSRLTVL.

This clonotype was found a few times. V gene TRBV12-3 or TRBV12-4 combines with J gene TRBJ1-2; D is undetermined. Trimming took off 3 bases at V and 3 bases at J, with 14 bases between the two ends. The CDR3 consists of 15 residues. This CDR3 reads CASSFETRRDYGYTF. The CDR3 bases are TGTGCCAGCAGTTTTGAGACACGGCGCGACTATGGCTACACCTTC.

A few counts support this clonotype. The chain joins TRBV3-1 to TRBJ2-1; TRBD1 matches 8 bases. The germline gives CDR1 LGHDT, CDR2 YNNKEL (reference sequence). This CDR3 is built from 14 residues. V was pared by 1 base and J by 9 bases, with 5 bases of the junction left unmatched. The CDR3 loop is CASSQVSGGSEQFF. CDR3 sequence (DNA): TGTGCCAGCAGCCAAGTTTCAGGGGGCAGTGAGCAGTTCTTC.

CDR3 coding DNA: TGTGCCAGCTGGGGGGCAGGGGATAACTATGGCTACACCTTC. Its translation is CASWGAGDNYGYTF. The rearrangement uses TRBV12-3 or TRBV12-4 and TRBJ1-2; tentatively, D is TRBD1 (6 bases). The CDR3 length is 14 residues. Trimming shortened V by 8 bases and J by 1 base, and 14 bases separated the two germline ends.

This clonotype was seen a few times. This chain joins TRBV6-5 and TRBJ2-3; D ambiguous. V dropped 0 bases and J dropped 4 bases, with 11 bases sitting between them. The CDR3 loop spans 15 amino acids. Per germline, CDR1 MNHEY and CDR2 SVGAGI. The CDR3 bases are TGTGCCAGCAGTTACTCTGGCAGCCAGGCAGATACGCAGTATTTT. Its protein product is CASSYSGSQADTQYF.

The rearrangement links TRBV20-1 to TRBJ2-1; 10 positions agree with TRBD2. The CDR3 runs 15 residues. V trimming: 1 base; J trimming: 8 bases; junction bases outside the gene matches: 8. Germline CDR1 is DFQATT and CDR2 is SNEGSKA (reference sequence). CDR3 amino acids: CSARAGTSATHEQFF. In nucleotides, the CDR3 is TGCAGTGCTAGAGCTGGGACTAGCGCAACCCATGAGCAGTTCTTC.

This clonotype was seen a few times. This rearrangement joins TRBV7-9 to TRBJ2-1, with D hard to call. Germline lookup yields CDR1 SEHNR and CDR2 FQNEAQ (reference sequence). This CDR3 region has 15 residues. Trimming removed 5 bases from V and 0 bases from J, with 11 bases in between. This CDR3 is CASSPVVSSYNEQFF. The CDR3, as DNA: TGTGCCAGCAGCCCCGTCGTAAGCTCCTACAATGAGCAGTTCTTC.

This clonotype was found many times. This chain joins TRBV12-3 or TRBV12-4 and TRBJ1-4, with no clear D. The CDR3 is 14 amino acids. V gave up 4 bases and J gave up 0 bases, with 6 bases separating them. The CDR3 sequence: CASSSGSTNEKLFF. The CDR3 DNA sequence: TGTGCCAGCAGTTCCGGGTCAACTAATGAAAAACTGTTTTTT.

This clonotype was counted a few times. The chain joins TRBV25-1 to TRBJ2-7, with D possibly TRBD1 on 6 matching bases. V lost 1 base to trimming and J lost 1 base, with 11 bases between them. CDR1 and CDR2 (germline): MGHDK, SYGVNS. The CDR3 consists of 15 residues. As DNA, the CDR3 is TGTGCCAGCAGTGAATTGGACAGTAAGTCCTACGAGCAGTACTTC. Residues: CASSELDSKSYEQYF.

The V and J genes are TRBV5-1 and TRBJ2-7, with 7 positions matching TRBD2. The CDR3 runs to 18 residues. V shed 0 bases, J shed 2 bases, and the junction held 14 bases outside the gene matches. Germline assignment: CDR1 SGHRS and CDR2 YFSETQ. The CDR3 region has the DNA TGCGCCAGCAGCTTGGAACTAGCGTTGTACGGAGTAACCTACGAGCAGTACTTC. Translation: CASSLELALYGVTYEQYF. Full variable domain (remainder filled in from reference TRBV5-1 and TRBJ2-7): KAGVTQTPRYLIKTRGQQVTLSCSPISGHRSVSWYQQTPGQGLQFLFEYFSETQRNKGNFPGRFSGRQFSNSRSEMNVSTLELGDSALYLCASSLELALYGVTYEQYFGPGTRLTVT.

This clonotype was observed a few times. The CDR3 DNA reads as TGTGCCAGCAGCCCCGAGCAAAACATTCAGTACTTC. Its translation: CASSPEQNIQYF. J is TRBJ2-4 and V is TRBV11-2; D ambiguous. The V end lost 5 bases, the J end lost 5 bases, and 7 bases lay between the germline ends. The CDR3 is made up of 12 amino acids. Germline loops: CDR1 SGHAT, CDR2 FQNNGV.

This clonotype was detected only a few times. The CDR3 nucleotides are TGTGCCAGCAGTTTATGGCAGGGTTTGAATGAGCAGTTCTTC. It yields the protein CASSLWQGLNEQFF. The J gene is TRBJ2-1, the V gene TRBV27, with D possibly being TRBD1 (5 bases). The CDR3 has 14 amino acids. V lost 1 base to trimming and J lost 7 bases, with 11 bases between them. In germline, CDR1 is MNHEY, CDR2 SMNVEV (reference sequence).

This clonotype was picked up a small number of times. The chain joins TRBV29-1 to TRBJ2-5; D is uncertain. The CDR3 extends over 11 amino acids. Trimming took off 4 bases at V and 2 bases at J, with 5 bases between the two ends. Germline CDR1 reads SQVTM; CDR2 reads ANQGSEA. CDR3 DNA: TGCAGCGTTGTACAGCAAGAGACCCAGTACTTC. Its translation: CSVVQQETQYF.

This clonotype was detected a few times. This chain uses TRBV9 with TRBJ1-1, with D tentatively TRBD1 (6 bases). Looked up from germline, CDR1 is SGDLS and CDR2 is YYNGEE. V was cut by 4 bases and J by 3 bases, with 13 bases left in between. CDR3 length: 14 amino acids. As DNA, the CDR3 is TGTGCCAGCAGCCTCGAGGACAGTTACACTGAAGCTTTCTTT. Its protein product is CASSLEDSYTEAFF.

This clonotype was counted only a few times. V is TRBV3-1 and J is TRBJ2-1; 11 positions agree with TRBD2. The ends lost 7 bases at V and 0 bases at J; junction bases unmatched: 11. This CDR3 comprises 18 residues. Germline V lookup: CDR1 LGHDT, CDR2 YNNKEL (reference sequence). CDR3 loop: CASTAGTSGRHSYNEQFF. DNA for the CDR3: TGTGCCAGCACGGCCGGGACTAGCGGACGCCACTCCTACAATGAGCAGTTCTTC.